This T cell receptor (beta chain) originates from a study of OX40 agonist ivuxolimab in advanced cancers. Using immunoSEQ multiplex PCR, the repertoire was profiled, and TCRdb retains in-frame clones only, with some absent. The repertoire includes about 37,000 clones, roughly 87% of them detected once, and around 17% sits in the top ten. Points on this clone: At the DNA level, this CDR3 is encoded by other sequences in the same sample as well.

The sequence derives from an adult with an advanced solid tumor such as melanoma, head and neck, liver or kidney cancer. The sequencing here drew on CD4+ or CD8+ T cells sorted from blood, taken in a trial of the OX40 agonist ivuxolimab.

Here the CDR3 reads CASSLSGTGEKSGELFF. The CDR3 DNA reads TGTGCCAGCAGCTTATCCGGGACAGGGGAAAAGTCCGGGGAGCTGTTTTTT. The rearrangement links TRBV7-9 to TRBJ2-2; 10 positions agree with TRBD1. The V and J ends lost 2 bases and 6 bases, in that order; junction bases with no gene match: 9. Germline CDR1 is SEHNR and CDR2 is FQNEAQ (reference sequence). The CDR3 has 17 amino acids. The full variable domain, completed using reference TRBV7-9 and TRBJ2-2, is DTGVSQNPRHKITKRGQNVTFRCDPISEHNRLYWYRQTLGQGPEFLTYFQNEAQLEKSRLLSDRFSAERPKGSFSTLEIQRTEQGDSAMYLCASSLSGTGEKSGELFFGEGSRLTVL.